Following are 22 T cell receptor beta chains from one sample sequenced in a study of T cells after yellow fever vaccination. TCRdb reprocessed the 5' RACE reads with MiXCR, giving one entry per CDR3 protein. The sample carries hundreds of thousands of distinct CDR3 sequences, roughly 14% recorded once. The sequencing used PBMCs, collected on the day of the yellow fever booster vaccination. The receptors shown here come from a young man who received the YFV17D yellow fever vaccine.

The chain links TRBV30 to TRBJ1-2; D is unresolved. The CDR3 sequence is 13 residues long. Trimming shortened V by 3 bases and J by 6 bases, and 14 bases separated the two germline ends. Germline V gene sequence: CDR1 GTSNPN, CDR2 SVGIG (reference sequence). CDR3 loop: CAWSEPGVNGYTF. The CDR3, as DNA: TGTGCCTGGAGCGAGCCAGGTGTGAATGGCTACACCTTC.

This clonotype was counted a few times. The CDR3 bases are TGCAGTGCTAGACCAACCGACGGCTCCTACGAGCAGTACTTC. Protein product: CSARPTDGSYEQYF. The chain links TRBV20-1 to TRBJ2-7, with D unresolved. In germline, CDR1 is DFQATT, CDR2 SNEGSKA (reference sequence). CDR3 length: 14 amino acids. Trimming removed 2 bases from V and 0 bases from J, with 11 bases in between.

This clonotype was seen only a few times. The rearrangement joins TRBV10-3 to TRBJ2-1; D is ambiguous. This CDR3 has 15 residues. Germline lookup yields CDR1 ENHRY and CDR2 SYGVKD. Trimming cost V 0 bases and J 9 bases, with 15 bases left between them. CDR3 sequence (DNA): TGTGCCATCAGTGAGTCGACCGGGCAGGCTGGTGAGCAGTTCTTC. Translation: CAISESTGQAGEQFF.

This clonotype was seen more than once but under ten times. The chain employs TRBV30 and TRBJ2-3; D perhaps matches TRBD2 (6 bases). The CDR3 is 12 amino acids. Germline values: CDR1 GTSNPN, CDR2 SVGIG (reference sequence). The V and J ends lost 8 bases and 10 bases respectively, with 19 bases between them. CDR3 protein: CAVPWGGPAQYF. DNA for the CDR3: TGTGCCGTCCCGTGGGGAGGTCCTGCGCAGTATTTT.

This clonotype was seen a few times. This rearrangement joins TRBV25-1 to TRBJ1-2; D might be TRBD1 (5 bases). The V end lost 4 bases, the J end lost 7 bases, and 10 bases lay between the germline ends. This CDR3 comprises 12 residues. Germline assignment: CDR1 MGHDK and CDR2 SYGVNS. In DNA form, the CDR3 reads TGTGCCAGCAGTGGGGGGACGTCTGGCTACACCTTC. Translated, it gives CASSGGTSGYTF.

Comment on this clonotype: The germline gene is not matched at one end of the junction; a read error may be the cause. The chain recombines TRBV30 with TRBJ2-7, with 11 bases that match TRBD2. Germline CDR1 reads GTSNPN; CDR2 reads SVGIG (reference sequence). This CDR3 is built from 11 residues. The CDR3 DNA reads as TGTGCCTGGAGTTATGGGACTAGCGGTACCTTC. Its translation is CAWSYGTSGTF.

The chain carries TRBV7-9 and TRBJ2-3; D is undetermined. Germline CDR1 SEHNR, CDR2 FQNEAQ (reference sequence). The V and J ends lost 5 bases and 2 bases respectively, with 11 bases between them. The CDR3 spans 14 residues. The CDR3 bases are TGTGCCAGCAGCCCGGACGTGCTCACAGATACGCAGTATTTT. Translation: CASSPDVLTDTQYF.

This clonotype was seen a handful of times. The V and J genes are TRBV29-1 and TRBJ2-3; 15 bases are shared with TRBD2. With V trimmed by 6 bases and J by 4 bases, 5 bases remained unmatched. This CDR3 has 15 residues. Germline V gene data show CDR1 as SQVTM and CDR2 as ANQGSEA. This CDR3 is CSVRGLAGGPDTQYF. As DNA, the CDR3 is TGCAGCGTAAGAGGACTAGCGGGAGGGCCAGATACGCAGTATTTT.

This clonotype was seen more than once but under ten times. The chain is built from TRBV5-1 and TRBJ2-7; TRBD1 aligns across 8 bases. This CDR3 comprises 16 residues. Per the germline V gene, CDR1 is SGHRS and CDR2 is YFSETQ. The V segment lost 2 bases and the J segment 0 bases; nucleotides outside the gene matches: 7. The CDR3 coding sequence is TGCGCCAGCAGCTTCGTACCTACAGGGGGCTCCTACGAGCAGTACTTC. It codes for CASSFVPTGGSYEQYF.

This clonotype was detected only a few times. This sequence joins TRBV7-8 and TRBJ2-2, with D unclear. This CDR3 has 15 amino acids. V was clipped by 5 bases and J by 7 bases, with 17 bases between them. Germline CDR1 SGHVS, CDR2 FQNEAQ. As DNA, the CDR3 is TGTGCCAGCAGCCCGATCCCAGCGATGGACGGGGAGCTGTTTTTT. Its translation: CASSPIPAMDGELFF.

The chain employs TRBV20-1 and TRBJ2-7; no definite D call. CDR1 DFQATT and CDR2 SNEGSKA come from the germline V gene (reference sequence). Trimming removed 1 base from V and 3 bases from J, with 10 bases in between. The CDR3 is 13 amino acids. Here the CDR3 reads CSARVAKNYEQYF. CDR3 in DNA: TGCAGTGCTAGAGTGGCGAAAAACTACGAGCAGTACTTC.

The chain uses TRBV12-3 or TRBV12-4 and TRBJ2-7, with D perhaps TRBD1 (5 bases). The CDR3 is made up of 14 amino acids. V gave up 3 bases and J gave up 2 bases, with 11 bases separating them. For the CDR3, the DNA is TGTGCCAGCAGTTTCGCCGGACAACCCTACGAGCAGTACTTC. Amino acid sequence: CASSFAGQPYEQYF.

The chain recombines TRBV7-3 with TRBJ1-2; D not resolved. Germline V lookup: CDR1 SGHTA, CDR2 FQGTGA. V gave up 6 bases and J gave up 0 bases, with 17 bases separating them. The CDR3 is 16 residues long. DNA of the CDR3: TGTGCCAGCAGATTGAGTCCCGCCAGGACTAACTATGGCTACACCTTC. The encoded protein is CASRLSPARTNYGYTF. The complete variable domain, with remaining parts taken from reference TRBV7-3 and TRBJ1-2, reads GAGVSQTPSNKVTEKGKYVELRCDPISGHTALYWYRQSLGQGPEFLIYFQGTGAADDSGLPNDRFFAVRPEGSVSTLKIQRTERGDSAVYLCASRLSPARTNYGYTFGSGTRLTVV.

This clonotype was recorded a few times. The chain recombines TRBV27 with TRBJ2-7, with a tentative D call TRBD2 (6 bases). CDR3 length: 15 amino acids. CDR1 is MNHEY, CDR2 SMNVEV, per germline (reference sequence). With 5 bases removed from V and 0 bases from J, the gap between germline ends came to 14 bases. As DNA, the CDR3 is TGTGCCAGCAGTCTCGCCGGACTAAGCTCCTACGAGCAGTACTTC. Translation gives CASSLAGLSSYEQYF.

There are many counts of this clonotype. The junction differs from germline at one of its ends, possibly a read error. The chain employs TRBV12-3 or TRBV12-4 and TRBJ1-2; tentatively, D is TRBD1 (6 bases). This CDR3 is built from 11 residues. CDR3 DNA sequence: TGTGCCAGCAGTTCGGGGGCAGAAGAGGCCTTC. Translated, it gives CASSSGAEEAF.

This clonotype was counted only a few times. The chain recombines TRBV14 with TRBJ2-5, with D possibly matching TRBD2 (6 bases). V was clipped by 2 bases and J by 4 bases, with 17 bases between them. The CDR3 sequence is 16 residues long. Per germline, CDR1 SGHDN and CDR2 FVKESK. CDR3 nucleotides: TGTGCCAGCAGCCAATGGGCTAGCGCCGAGGGAGAGACCCAGTACTTC. Translated, it gives CASSQWASAEGETQYF.

This clonotype has more than one count but fewer than ten. The V and J genes are TRBV7-8 and TRBJ2-1, with 9 positions matching TRBD2. This CDR3 is built from 15 residues. CDR1 is SGHVS and CDR2 is FQNEAQ in the germline V gene. V dropped 5 bases and J dropped 7; count of bases not matched to a gene: 9. As DNA, the CDR3 is TGTGCCAGCAGCGAAGGACTAGCGAAAGGGAATGAGCAGTTCTTC. Amino acids: CASSEGLAKGNEQFF.

The table lists this clonotype with many counts. The CDR3 protein is CASSFPLQETQYF. The CDR3 DNA reads as TGTGCCAGCAGTTTCCCCCTCCAAGAGACCCAGTACTTC. The rearrangement links TRBV28 to TRBJ2-5; the D is unclear. Germline CDR1 MDHEN, CDR2 SYDVKM. This CDR3 is built from 13 residues. Trimming shortened V by 3 bases and J by 1 base, and 6 bases separated the two germline ends.

This clonotype occurred a few times. The chain uses TRBV21-1 and TRBJ2-7; the D call TRBD2 from the table was never checked on the DNA. TRBV21-1 corresponds to a pseudogene. The CDR3 length is 13 residues. CDR3 bases: TGTGCCAGCAGCGTAATGGAGGGCTACGAGCAGTACTTC. Encoded protein: CASSVMEGYEQYF.

The chain is built from TRBV18 and TRBJ2-7; 13 bases line up with TRBD2. Germline loops: CDR1 KGHSH, CDR2 LQKENI. After removal of 6 bases from V and 6 bases from J, the junction contained 8 bases not matched to a gene. CDR3 length equals 15 residues. CDR3 loop: CASSQLAGGPGEQYF. For the CDR3, the DNA is TGTGCCAGCTCCCAACTAGCGGGAGGGCCCGGCGAGCAGTACTTC.

The chain is built from TRBV12-3 or TRBV12-4 and TRBJ2-5; 8 positions match TRBD2. The CDR3 is 15 residues long. Trimming removed 7 bases from V and 4 bases from J; junction bases left unmatched: 11. The CDR3 bases are TGTGCCAGCAAAAAAAATAGCGGGATGCGAGAGACCCAGTACTTC. This sequence encodes CASKKNSGMRETQYF.

The gene calls are TRBV11-2 and TRBJ2-7; 12 nucleotides agree with TRBD2. After removal of 5 bases from V and 7 bases from J, the junction contained 9 bases not matched to a gene. The CDR3 extends over 15 amino acids. CDR1 is SGHAT and CDR2 is FQNNGV in the germline V gene. CDR3 residues: CASSQRLAGVWEQYF. In DNA, the CDR3 is TGTGCCAGCAGCCAACGACTAGCGGGAGTCTGGGAGCAGTACTTC.